One sample yielded the 16 T cell receptor beta chains listed below, sequenced in a study of CD8 T cells in ankylosing spondylitis. Notes on the study in general: There was a TCR beta motif, made of several highly homologous variants, that appeared characteristic of ankylosing spondylitis blood.

Which antigens these TCRs recognize remains unknown. TCRdb re-called the 5' RACE reads through MiXCR, storing one row per CDR3 protein. The data contain hundreds of thousands of distinct CDR3 sequences, 10% to 15% of them singletons. Specimen: blood, either unsorted or a sorted T cell fraction (not recorded which). These receptor sequences come from a male donor with ankylosing spondylitis.

The sample holds many counts of this clonotype. The J gene is TRBJ1-4, the V gene TRBV10-3, with a tentative D call TRBD1 (6 bases). The CDR3 contains 16 residues. Germline V lookup: CDR1 ENHRY, CDR2 SYGVKD. The V end was cut by 5 bases, the J end by 3 bases, with 16 bases between. Written as DNA, the CDR3 is TGTGCCATCAGTCGCTCCGGGACAACCCCTAATGAAAAACTGTTTTTT. Protein product: CAISRSGTTPNEKLFF.

This rearrangement joins TRBV7-9 to TRBJ1-1; TRBD1 aligns across 7 bases. The V gene's germline CDR1 is SEHNR and CDR2 FQNEAQ (reference sequence). V gave up 4 bases and J gave up 1 base; unmatched junction bases: 6. The CDR3 contains 15 residues. Written as DNA, the CDR3 is TGTGCCAGCAGCTCCCAGGGGGGGGAGAACACTGAAGCTTTCTTT. This gives the protein CASSSQGGENTEAFF.

Only a few counts were recorded for this clonotype. The genes are TRBV5-1 and TRBJ2-7, with D perhaps being TRBD1 or TRBD2 (6 bases each). Germline CDR1 SGHRS, CDR2 YFSETQ. The CDR3 contains 13 residues. The ends were cut back, 5 bases at V and 6 bases at J, with 15 bases in the middle. CDR3 sequence: CASSQGFGGEQYF. CDR3 nucleotide sequence: TGCGCCAGCAGTCAGGGGTTCGGGGGCGAGCAGTACTTC.

The CDR3: CASRTGTNSYEQYF. The CDR3 DNA reads as TGTGCCAGCAGAACCGGGACAAACTCCTACGAGCAGTACTTC. This chain joins TRBV27 and TRBJ2-7; TRBD1 might be the D (6 bases). This CDR3 contains 14 residues. Trimming took 6 bases from V and 0 from J, leaving 12 bases between them. Germline V gene data show CDR1 as MNHEY and CDR2 as SMNVEV (reference sequence).

The gene calls are TRBV5-8 and TRBJ1-5; the D gene is possibly TRBD1 (5 bases). Trimming removed 4 bases at V and 4 bases at J, with 9 bases between. The germline V gene encodes CDR1 SGHTS and CDR2 YDEGEE. The CDR3 loop spans 13 amino acids. CDR3 in amino acids: CASSRRGNQPQHF. CDR3 DNA sequence: TGTGCCAGCAGCCGAAGGGGAAATCAGCCCCAGCATTTT.

CDR3 protein: CASSLAGDTGAFF. DNA of the CDR3: TGCGCCAGCAGCTTGGCGGGGGACACGGGGGCTTTCTTT. The chain carries TRBV5-1 and TRBJ1-1; D possibly corresponds to TRBD1 (6 bases). Trimming took 0 bases from V and 11 from J, leaving 14 bases between them. The CDR3 runs 13 residues. Looked up from germline, CDR1 is SGHRS and CDR2 is YFSETQ.

This clonotype has just a few counts. This rearrangement joins TRBV20-1 to TRBJ2-3, with 8 positions matching TRBD2. CDR3 length: 16 amino acids. Germline V CDR1 and CDR2: DFQATT, SNEGSKA (reference sequence). The trim removed 1 base at V and 4 bases at J, leaving 10 bases unmatched. This chain's CDR3 is CSARGLSGRDPDTQYF. CDR3 bases: TGCAGTGCTAGAGGACTCTCCGGGAGGGATCCAGATACGCAGTATTTT.

The chain carries TRBV9 and TRBJ2-2; unclear D gene. The CDR3 is made up of 14 amino acids. V lost 6 bases to trimming and J lost 1 base, with 10 bases between them. Germline V lookup: CDR1 SGDLS, CDR2 YYNGEE. CDR3 amino acids: CASKEGKNTGELFF. In nucleotides, the CDR3 is TGTGCCAGCAAAGAAGGCAAGAACACCGGGGAGCTGTTTTTT. The full variable domain, completed using reference TRBV9 and TRBJ2-2, is DSGVTQTPKHLITATGQRVTLRCSPRSGDLSVYWYQQSLDQGLQFLIQYYNGEERAKGNILERFSAQQFPDLHSELNLSSLELGDSALYFCASKEGKNTGELFFGEGSRLTVL.

V gene TRBV6-2 or TRBV6-3 combines with J gene TRBJ2-6, with D possibly being TRBD2 (6 bases). CDR1 and CDR2 from the germline V gene are MNHEY and SVGEGT. CDR3 length: 15 residues. With 7 bases removed from V and 2 bases from J, the gap between germline ends came to 12 bases. In DNA, the CDR3 is TGTGCCAGCATTCTGGGGGGTGCTGGGGCCAACGTCCTGACTTTC. Protein product: CASILGGAGANVLTF.

The rearrangement joins TRBV20-1 to TRBJ1-6, with D possibly being TRBD1 (5 bases). The ends were cut back, 5 bases at V and 7 bases at J, with 9 bases in the middle. Germline CDR1 DFQATT, CDR2 SNEGSKA (reference sequence). The CDR3 runs to 12 residues. The CDR3 region has the DNA TGCAGTGCTGGGACGGGGAATTCACCCCTCCACTTT. Translated: CSAGTGNSPLHF.

The table lists this clonotype with many counts. The rearrangement joins TRBV6-1 to TRBJ2-7; D not certain. Between the trimmed V and J ends, which lost 6 bases and 0 bases, there was a span of 12 bases. This CDR3 contains 14 residues. Germline V CDR1 and CDR2: MNHNS, SASEGT. CDR3 in amino acids: CASSQDPTSYEQYF. The DNA for the CDR3 is TGTGCCAGCAGCCAGGACCCAACCTCCTACGAGCAGTACTTC.

J is TRBJ2-5 and V is TRBV15; 9 nucleotides align to TRBD1. The CDR3 runs 15 residues. Germline V gene sequence: CDR1 LNHNV, CDR2 YYDKDF (reference sequence). J lost 5 bases, V lost 3 bases, and 7 bases had no gene match. This CDR3 is CATSSGRQGVETQYF. The CDR3 DNA follows: TGTGCCACCAGCAGTGGTAGACAGGGGGTCGAGACCCAGTACTTC.

CDR3 protein: CASSLGATYYGYTF. For the CDR3, the DNA is TGTGCCAGCAGCTTGGGCGCGACCTACTATGGCTACACCTTC. J is TRBJ1-2 and V is TRBV7-9; D is unresolved. Trimming pared 3 bases from V and 3 bases from J, leaving 11 bases between. The CDR3 sequence is 14 residues long. Looked up from germline, CDR1 is SEHNR and CDR2 is FQNEAQ (reference sequence).

This clonotype was counted between two and nine times. J is TRBJ2-7 and V is TRBV20-1; 8 positions match TRBD2. The CDR3 is 14 amino acids. The J segment lost 6 bases and the V segment lost 5 bases, leaving 12 bases of the junction unmatched. CDR1 and CDR2 (germline): DFQATT, SNEGSKA (reference sequence). The CDR3 protein is CSAGTSGLAREQYF. CDR3 sequence (DNA): TGCAGTGCTGGGACATCCGGACTAGCCCGCGAGCAGTACTTC.

The table lists this clonotype with many counts. CDR3 nucleotide sequence: TGCAGCGTTGATCGGCGACAGGGGAGCAACACTGAAGCTTTCTTT. This translates into CSVDRRQGSNTEAFF. V is TRBV29-1 and J is TRBJ1-1, with 8 nucleotides matching TRBD1. With 3 bases clipped from V and 2 bases from J, the junction kept 8 bases outside the gene matches. CDR3 length: 15 amino acids. The germline CDR1 and CDR2 sequences are SQVTM and ANQGSEA.

The chain links TRBV7-2 to TRBJ1-1, with D perhaps TRBD1 (6 bases). Germline CDR1 and CDR2: SGHTA and FQGNSA. The CDR3 sequence is 13 residues long. The germline V and J ends were trimmed by 3 bases and 8 bases, with 13 bases remaining between them. The CDR3 DNA reads as TGTGCCAGCAGCTTGGACAGTTGGATGGAAGCTTTCTTT. Translated: CASSLDSWMEAFF.